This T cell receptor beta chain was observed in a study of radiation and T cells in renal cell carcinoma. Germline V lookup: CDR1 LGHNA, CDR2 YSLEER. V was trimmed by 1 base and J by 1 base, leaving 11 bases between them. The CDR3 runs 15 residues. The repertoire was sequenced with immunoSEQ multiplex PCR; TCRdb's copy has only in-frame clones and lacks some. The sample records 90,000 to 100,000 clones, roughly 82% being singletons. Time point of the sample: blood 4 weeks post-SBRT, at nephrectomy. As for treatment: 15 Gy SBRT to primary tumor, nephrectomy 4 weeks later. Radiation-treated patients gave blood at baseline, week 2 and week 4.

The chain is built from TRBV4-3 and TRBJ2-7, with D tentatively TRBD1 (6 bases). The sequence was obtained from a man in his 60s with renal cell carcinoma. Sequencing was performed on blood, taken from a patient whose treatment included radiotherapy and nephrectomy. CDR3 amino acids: CASSQVLDRSYEQYF. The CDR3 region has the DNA TGCGCCAGCAGCCAAGTGTTGGACAGATCCTACGAGCAGTACTTC.